The 5 T cell receptor beta chains listed next were all sequenced from one sample in a study of blood T cell repertoires in COVID-19. Sequencing used immunoSEQ multiplex PCR; TCRdb keeps in-frame clones, though not all of them. The sample has about 160,000 clones; 80% to 90% are singletons. Source material: peripheral blood. The receptors originated from a man in his forties or fifties with acute or convalescent COVID-19.

The chain employs TRBV5-6 and TRBJ2-7; D might be TRBD2 (6 bases). The germline V and J ends were trimmed by 2 bases and 3 bases, with 9 bases remaining between them. The germline CDR1 and CDR2 sequences are SGHDT and YYEEEE. The CDR3 contains 13 residues. Here the CDR3 reads CASSFGSIYEQYF. CDR3 in DNA: TGTGCCAGCAGCTTCGGGAGTATCTACGAGCAGTACTTC.

The chain employs TRBV5-6 and TRBJ2-3, with D unclear. CDR1 is SGHDT, CDR2 YYEEEE, per germline. Trimming pared 4 bases from V and 1 base from J, leaving 7 bases between. This CDR3 region has 13 residues. The CDR3 is CASSLPGTDTQYF. The CDR3 DNA sequence: TGTGCCAGCAGCCTCCCCGGCACAGATACGCAGTATTTT.

The rearrangement links TRBV18 to TRBJ2-2; TRBD2 matches 8 bases. Germline V gene sequence: CDR1 KGHSH, CDR2 LQKENI. The ends lost 5 bases at V and 5 bases at J; junction bases unmatched: 4. The CDR3 is 14 amino acids. Here the CDR3 reads CASSGLARTGELFF. The CDR3 nucleotides are TGTGCCAGCTCAGGACTAGCCAGGACCGGGGAGCTGTTTTTT.

J is TRBJ2-4 and V is TRBV5-4; D is perhaps TRBD1 (5 bases). This CDR3 contains 16 residues. Trimming shortened V by 0 bases and J by 3 bases, and 13 bases separated the two germline ends. Germline V gene lookup returns CDR1 SGHNT and CDR2 YYREEE (reference sequence). The CDR3 loop is CASSLAPTDNKNIQYF. DNA for the CDR3: TGTGCCAGCAGCTTGGCCCCGACAGATAACAAAAACATTCAGTACTTC.

The chain uses TRBV4-1 and TRBJ2-1; 10 bases fit TRBD2. Trimming took 2 bases from V and 3 from J; bases not matched to a gene: 4. Germline-derived CDR1 and CDR2 are MGHRA and YSYEKL. The CDR3 has 16 amino acids. The CDR3 DNA reads TGCGCCAGCAGCCAAACACTAGCGGGACACTACAATGAGCAGTTCTTC. Encoded protein: CASSQTLAGHYNEQFF.